The clone carrying this T cell receptor (beta chain) was seen many times. The antigen remains unidentified. The record originates from a study of regulatory T cells in long-lasting Graves disease. Overall study context: The study enrolled newly diagnosed Graves' patients on antithyroid drugs under 3 months.

CDR3 size: 16 residues. The V and J ends lost 1 base and 5 bases, in that order; junction bases with no gene match: 6. Germline V gene lookup returns CDR1 MNHNS and CDR2 SASEGT. The time point was: newly diagnosed GD, antithyroid drugs for less than 3 months. Preparation of the TCR library used RNA extracted from PBMCs. Diagnosis followed American Thyroid Association guidelines for Graves' disease. Findings of the study overall: Persistent Graves' disease cases displayed lower TCR diversity than newly diagnosed ones. Newly diagnosed disease favored TRBV20-1 and TRBJ2-1 over persistent disease.

Arm-PCR with iRepertoire HTBI primers amplified the CDR3 regions for these TCR beta libraries. In TCRdb, the multiplex PCR reads were re-called with MiXCR into one record per CDR3 protein. Here the sample spans 440,000 or so distinct CDR3 sequences, approximately 16% being singletons. These same data were also listed under a study on T cells in Graves' hyperthyroidism and ophthalmopathy.

V and J are TRBV6-1 and TRBJ2-1, with 9 bases matching TRBD2. The TCR originated in a woman younger than 45 with Graves disease. The source material was peripheral blood mononuclear cells (PBMCs), sampled at new diagnosis, from a patient treated with antithyroid drugs. CDR3 region: CASSEVVAGANNEQFF. The CDR3 coding sequence is TGTGCCAGCAGTGAAGTGGTAGCGGGAGCCAACAATGAGCAGTTCTTC.